This T cell receptor (beta chain) is drawn from a study of OX40 agonist ivuxolimab in advanced cancers. Turning to the study itself: The dose of intravenous ivuxolimab that patients received every 2 weeks ranged from 0.01 to 10 mg/kg.

V was trimmed by 5 bases and J by 3 bases, leaving 13 bases between them. CDR3 size: 14 residues. Germline V gene data show CDR1 as SEHNR and CDR2 as FQNEAQ (reference sequence). Whole-study results and caveats: Patients with a partial response at 0.1-3.0 mg/kg had among the lowest clonal expansion.

Comments on this clone: Its matching antigen is unknown.

Repertoires were generated with immunoSEQ multiplex PCR, while TCRdb's copy carries only in-frame clones and drops some. The sample records about 110,000 clones, approximately 90% being singletons. This TCR came from an adult with an advanced solid tumor such as melanoma, head and neck, liver or kidney cancer. This specimen was CD4+ or CD8+ T cells sorted from blood, taken in a trial of the OX40 agonist ivuxolimab. The V gene is TRBV7-9, the J gene TRBJ1-1; D remains unclear. The CDR3 protein is CASSPTLGDTEAFF. In DNA form, the CDR3 reads TGTGCCAGCAGCCCCACGTTGGGTGACACTGAAGCTTTCTTT.